The clone carrying this T cell receptor beta chain was seen a single time. A much larger clone lies a single base off, so this may be a read error. The record originates from a study of T-cell reconstitution after alpha-beta-depleted transplantation in children. The germline V gene has CDR1 MNHEY and CDR2 SVGEGT. The CDR3 runs to 12 residues. The V end lost 3 bases, the J end lost 13 bases, and 13 bases lay between the germline ends. This sample's TCRbeta library carried unique molecular identifier barcodes. TCRdb independently ran MiXCR on the PCR reads; one entry per CDR3 protein. The data contain roughly 500,000 distinct CDR3 sequences, approximately 10% of them singletons.

The sequence was obtained from a child aged 2 to 10 with inherited bone marrow failure, due to receive a stem cell transplant. Sequenced here: PBMCs, sampled before TCRalphabeta/CD19-depleted stem cell transplant. The V gene is TRBV6-2 or TRBV6-3, the J gene TRBJ2-4, with D perhaps TRBD1 or TRBD2 (5 bases each). The CDR3 DNA follows: TGTGCCAGCAGTTATCCAGGGACCATGCAGTACTTC. This translates into CASSYPGTMQYF.